A selection of T cell receptor beta chains follows, all from one sample in a study of a mutant IDH1 vaccine in newly diagnosed glioma. The antigens these receptors bind are not known. The method was immunoSEQ multiplex PCR; TCRdb's version includes in-frame clones alone and lacks a portion of them. The table records 70,000 or so clones, around nine tenths of them present only once. The starting material was PBMCs, obtained from a glioma patient whose treatment included an IDH1 peptide vaccine. These receptor sequences come from a young man with glioma. The CDR3 runs from the conserved cysteine through the conserved F or W. The D gene is left open where the match is weak. The listing skips clone size in some rows; elsewhere it reads once, few, many or a size class.

NA | NA | TRBJ2-2 | TRBV7-7 | CASSLTNTGELFF | TGTGCCAGCAGCTTAACGAACACCGGGGAGCTGTTTTTT
once | TRBD1 | TRBJ2-7 | TRBV11-1 | CASSSQGTRSYEQYF | TGTGCCAGCAGCTCACAGGGGACCCGCTCCTACGAGCAGTACTTC
NA | NA | TRBJ1-2 | TRBV5-5 | CASSASRGFSYGYTF | TGTGCCAGCAGCGCGAGCAGGGGATTTAGCTATGGCTACACCTTC
NA | TRBD2 | TRBJ2-7 | TRBV10-1 | CASSAGLDFYEQYF | TGCGCCAGCAGTGCGGGACTAGACTTCTACGAGCAGTACTTC
NA | NA | TRBJ1-2 | TRBV2 | CASSPGIQGYTF | TGTGCCAGCAGTCCGGGGATTCAGGGCTACACCTTC
NA | TRBD1 | TRBJ1-6 | TRBV10-3 | CAIRQGAYNSPLHF | TGTGCCATCAGACAGGGGGCCTATAATTCACCCCTCCACTTT
NA | TRBD2 | TRBJ2-7 | TRBV2 | CASKASGYSYEQYF | TGTGCCAGCAAGGCTAGCGGGTACTCCTACGAGCAGTACTTC
NA | TRBD1 | TRBJ2-2 | TRBV19 | CASSNLGQATGELFF | TGTGCCAGTAGTAACCTCGGACAGGCTACCGGGGAGCTGTTTTTT
NA | TRBD1 | TRBJ2-5 | TRBV18 | CASSPPSGQGFQETQYF | TGTGCCAGCTCACCACCGTCGGGACAGGGTTTCCAAGAGACCCAGTACTTC
NA | NA | TRBJ1-4 | TRBV7-9 | CASSLQESRDEKLFF | TGTGCCAGCAGCTTACAAGAAAGTCGGGATGAAAAACTGTTTTTT
NA | NA | TRBJ2-2 | TRBV6-5 | CASSSDTGELFF | TGTGCCAGCAGTTCGGACACCGGGGAGCTGTTTTTT
NA | NA | TRBJ2-5 | TRBV15 | CATSTLGGSRSQYF | TGTGCCACCAGCACCTTAGGGGGGAGTAGGTCCCAGTACTTC
NA | NA | TRBJ1-1 | TRBV6-5 | CASSYSLGQAFF | TGTGCCAGCAGTTACTCCCTAGGACAAGCTTTCTTT
NA | NA | TRBJ1-2 | TRBV9 | CASSPLGFNYGYTF | TGTGCCAGCAGCCCCCTCGGGTTTAACTATGGCTACACCTTC
NA | TRBD2 | TRBJ2-7 | TRBV11-1 | CASSQGSGNEQYF | TGTGCCAGCAGTCAAGGTAGCGGGAACGAGCAGTACTTC
once | NA | TRBJ1-1 | TRBV30 | CAWSLKPTAEAFF | TGTGCCTGGAGTCTTAAACCGACGGCTGAAGCTTTCTTT
NA | NA | TRBJ2-5 | TRBV30 | CAWPGQFVQETQYF | TGTGCCTGGCCGGGTCAGTTTGTCCAAGAGACCCAGTACTTC
NA | NA | TRBJ2-1 | TRBV11-2 | CASSSNWVEYNEQFF | TGTGCCAGCAGCTCCAACTGGGTAGAATACAATGAGCAGTTCTTC
NA | TRBD1 | TRBJ1-5 | TRBV7-2 | CASSRVNRGEQPQHF | TGTGCCAGCAGCCGAGTCAACAGGGGGGAACAGCCCCAGCATTTT
NA | NA | TRBJ1-6 | TRBV30 | CAWSQSAGISPLHF | TGTGCCTGGAGTCAATCCGCCGGGATATCACCCCTCCACTTT
NA | NA | TRBJ1-3 | TRBV18 | CASSLVRQESSGNTIYF | TGTGCCAGCTCACTTGTCAGACAGGAGTCCTCTGGAAACACCATATATTTT
NA | NA | TRBJ1-2 | TRBV28 | CASQGFRYGYTF | TGTGCCAGCCAGGGGTTCCGGTATGGCTACACCTTC
NA | NA | TRBJ1-2 | TRBV28 | CASRPGPIYGYTF | TGTGCCAGCAGACCGGGACCGATCTATGGCTACACCTTC
NA | NA | TRBJ2-3 | TRBV7-6 | CASSLGLGPTDTQYF | TGTGCCAGCAGCTTAGGTTTGGGACCCACAGATACGCAGTATTTT
NA | TRBD2 | TRBJ2-1 | TRBV10-3 | CAISESGGLAEIF | TGTGCCATCAGTGAGTCAGGGGGACTAGCGGAAATCTTC
NA | NA | TRBJ2-3 | TRBV15 | CATSRRTDTQYF | TGTGCCACCAGCAGGAGGACAGATACGCAGTATTTT
NA | NA | TRBJ1-1 | TRBV7-9 | CASSLVQGMNTEAFF | TGTGCCAGCAGCTTAGTTCAGGGAATGAACACTGAAGCTTTCTTT
NA | NA | TRBJ2-3 | TRBV5-1 | CASCRSPGGRADTQYF | TGCGCCAGCTGCCGATCTCCCGGGGGGCGGGCAGATACGCAGTATTTT
NA | NA | TRBJ1-4 | TRBV27 | CASSYNRDTSNEKLFF | TGTGCCAGCAGCTATAACCGGGACACAAGTAATGAAAAACTGTTTTTT
NA | TRBD1 | TRBJ1-1 | TRBV7-2 | CASSLTGGTEAFF | TGTGCCAGCAGCTTGACAGGGGGCACTGAAGCTTTCTTT